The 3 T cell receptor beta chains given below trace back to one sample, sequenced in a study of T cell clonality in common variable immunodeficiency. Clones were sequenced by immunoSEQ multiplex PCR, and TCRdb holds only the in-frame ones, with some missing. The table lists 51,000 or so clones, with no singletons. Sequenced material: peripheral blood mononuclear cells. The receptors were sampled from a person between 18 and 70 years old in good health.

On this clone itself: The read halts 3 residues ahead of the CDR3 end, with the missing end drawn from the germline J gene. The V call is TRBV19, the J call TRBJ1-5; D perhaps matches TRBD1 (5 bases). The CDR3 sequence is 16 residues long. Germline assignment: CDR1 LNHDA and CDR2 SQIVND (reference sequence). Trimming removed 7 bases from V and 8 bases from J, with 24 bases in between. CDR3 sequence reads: CASTKGGAGRGEPQHF. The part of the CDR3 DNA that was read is TGTGCCAGTACCAAAGGAGGGGCAGGGCGAGGCGAGCCC.

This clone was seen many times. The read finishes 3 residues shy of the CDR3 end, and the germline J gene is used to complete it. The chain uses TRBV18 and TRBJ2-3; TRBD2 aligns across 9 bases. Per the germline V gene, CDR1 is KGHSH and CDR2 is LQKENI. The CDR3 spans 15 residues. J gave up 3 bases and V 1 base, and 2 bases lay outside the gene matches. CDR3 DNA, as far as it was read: TGTGCCAGCTCACCACGTCTAGCGGGAACAGATACG. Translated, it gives CASSPRLAGTDT. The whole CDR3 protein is CASSPRLAGTDTQYF.

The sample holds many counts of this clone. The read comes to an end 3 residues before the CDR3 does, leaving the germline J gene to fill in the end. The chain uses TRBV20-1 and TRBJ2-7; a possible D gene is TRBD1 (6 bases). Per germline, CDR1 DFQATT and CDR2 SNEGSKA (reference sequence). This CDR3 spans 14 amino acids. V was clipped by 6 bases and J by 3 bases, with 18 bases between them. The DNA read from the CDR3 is TGCAGTGCCCAAACCTTGGGACACAACTACGAG. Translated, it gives CSAQTLGHNYE. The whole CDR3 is CSAQTLGHNYEQYF.